This T cell receptor (beta chain) was obtained from a study of cytomegalovirus exposure and HLA in healthy donors. Only a few counts were recorded for this clone. No antigen is known for it. V shed 2 bases and J 10 bases; nucleotides not matched to a gene: 8. The CDR3 totals 14 residues. The germline V gene has CDR1 MNHEY and CDR2 SVGAGI. PCR used 60 Vbeta primers and 13 Jbeta primers. Measured with immunoSEQ multiplex PCR; TCRdb has only the in-frame clones, and not every one. The sample includes 100,000 to 150,000 clones, roughly 79% of them seen just once. Study results and limitations: Later analysis associated a missense DCLRE1C variant with TCR beta V- and J-gene trimming.

This sequence joins TRBV6-5 and TRBJ2-1; 7 nucleotides line up with TRBD2. The receptor's source is a woman aged 45-59 years in good health and CMV-seronegative. Sequencing was performed on PBMCs. CDR3 in DNA: TGTGCCAGCAGTTACCCCACGGGGGGAGACGAGCAGTTCTTC. Encoded protein: CASSYPTGGDEQFF.